This TCR beta chain was identified during a study of cytomegalovirus exposure and HLA in healthy donors. Study-wide points: The study put under 200 TCR beta chains on its list as cytomegalovirus-associated.

The donors belonged to the roughly 130-subject validation cohort, separate from the roughly 710-subject first cohort. As for this clone: Its antigen is not identified.

Generated by immunoSEQ multiplex PCR, the TCRdb table keeps only in-frame clones and is missing some. The repertoire holds roughly 120,000 clones, with around 88% as singletons. Per the germline V gene, CDR1 is MNHNS and CDR2 is SASEGT. With 4 bases clipped from V and 2 bases from J, the junction kept 5 bases outside the gene matches. This CDR3 is built from 14 residues. The J gene is TRBJ2-7, the V gene TRBV6-1; 7 nucleotides line up with TRBD2. Source material: PBMCs. This receptor was obtained from a man aged 18 to 35 in good health and CMV-seronegative. CDR3 DNA: TGTGCCAGCAGTGGGCGGGAGTTGGCCTACGAGCAGTACTTC. This sequence encodes CASSGRELAYEQYF.